The next 14 T cell receptor beta chains were all read from a single sample in a study of cytomegalovirus exposure and HLA in healthy donors. PCR involved 60 Vbeta and 13 Jbeta primers. The data were produced by immunoSEQ multiplex PCR, yet TCRdb's version contains in-frame clones alone and is incomplete. This repertoire includes approximately 58,000 clones. What was sequenced was PBMCs. The receptor source for this set is a man in his thirties or forties in good health and CMV-seropositive.

The rearrangement joins TRBV4-2 to TRBJ2-2, with TRBD2 as a possible D gene (5 bases). The germline V gene has CDR1 LGHNA and CDR2 YNFKEQ. The CDR3 has 16 amino acids. Deletions cut 4 bases from V and 0 bases from J, with 12 bases between. The chain's CDR3 is CASSPSAGPNTGELFF. Written as DNA, the CDR3 is TGTGCCAGCAGCCCGTCGGCGGGTCCGAACACCGGGGAGCTGTTTTTT.

The rearrangement uses TRBV19 and TRBJ2-7, with D possibly being TRBD1 (6 bases). V was pared by 6 bases and J by 0 bases, with 15 bases between. This CDR3 has 15 residues. Looked up from germline, CDR1 is LNHDA and CDR2 is SQIVND (reference sequence). CDR3: CASRSGQSNSYEQYF. In nucleotides, the CDR3 is TGTGCCAGTAGATCCGGACAGAGCAACTCCTACGAGCAGTACTTC.

The V gene is TRBV18, the J gene TRBJ2-7; TRBD1 agrees at 9 bases. V was clipped by 1 base and J by 2 bases; unmatched bases: 9. Germline CDR1 and CDR2: KGHSH and LQKENI. The CDR3 sequence is 17 residues long. The CDR3 loop reads CASSPLVGTGLTYEQYF. CDR3 sequence (DNA): TGTGCCAGCTCACCACTTGTGGGGACAGGGTTAACCTACGAGCAGTACTTC.

The J gene is TRBJ1-2, the V gene TRBV7-9; 9 bases align to TRBD1. After removal of 1 base from V and 4 bases from J, the junction contained 4 bases not matched to a gene. Germline-derived CDR1 and CDR2 are SEHNR and FQNEAQ (reference sequence). CDR3 size: 15 residues. The CDR3 coding sequence is TGTGCCAGCAGCTTAGGGGACAGGGAGGGCTATGGCTACACCTTC. This gives the protein CASSLGDREGYGYTF. Filled out from reference TRBV7-9 and TRBJ1-2, the complete variable domain reads DTGVSQNPRHKITKRGQNVTFRCDPISEHNRLYWYRQTLGQGPEFLTYFQNEAQLEKSRLLSDRFSAERPKGSFSTLEIQRTEQGDSAMYLCASSLGDREGYGYTFGSGTRLTVV.

The rearrangement joins TRBV6-5 to TRBJ1-1; 11 bases agree with TRBD1. V lost 4 bases to trimming and J lost 4 bases; unmatched junction nucleotides: 2. This CDR3 contains 14 residues. In germline, CDR1 is MNHEY, CDR2 SVGAGI. The chain's CDR3 is CASSSGQGVTEAFF. In DNA, the CDR3 is TGTGCCAGCAGTTCGGGACAGGGGGTCACTGAAGCTTTCTTT.

The chain links TRBV6-5 to TRBJ2-5, with 10 positions matching TRBD1. The CDR3 is 15 amino acids. With 6 bases clipped from V and 5 bases from J, the junction kept 9 bases outside the gene matches. Germline values: CDR1 MNHEY, CDR2 SVGAGI. In DNA, the CDR3 is TGTGCCAGCAGAGACAGGGGGCCTTCGGGGGAGACCCAGTACTTC. This sequence encodes CASRDRGPSGETQYF.

The gene calls are TRBV4-1 and TRBJ1-2; TRBD1 is a possible D gene (5 bases). This CDR3 region has 15 residues. V was cut by 3 bases and J by 6 bases, with 17 bases left in between. The V gene's germline CDR1 is MGHRA and CDR2 YSYEKL. CDR3 residues: CASSHTGDRFNGYTF. Here the CDR3 DNA reads TGCGCCAGCAGCCATACAGGAGACAGATTCAATGGCTACACCTTC.

The genes are TRBV30 and TRBJ2-1; 11 bases are shared with TRBD2. The junction had 11 bases not matched to a gene; V was cut back by 4 bases and J by 9 bases. Germline assignment: CDR1 GTSNPN and CDR2 SVGIG (reference sequence). CDR3 length equals 15 residues. CDR3 amino acids: CAWTPLAGGPAEQFF. DNA for the CDR3: TGTGCCTGGACACCCTTAGCGGGGGGGCCTGCTGAGCAGTTCTTC.

The V call is TRBV11-3, the J call TRBJ2-2; TRBD1 is a possible D gene (5 bases). Germline CDR1 SGHNT, CDR2 YENEEA. This CDR3 is built from 13 residues. The germline V and J ends were trimmed by 5 bases and 6 bases, with 10 bases remaining between them. DNA of the CDR3: TGTGCCAGCAGCCTCAGGGATCCCGGGGAGCTGTTTTTT. The encoded protein is CASSLRDPGELFF.

The V gene is TRBV4-2, the J gene TRBJ1-6, with 9 bases lining up with TRBD1. There are 17 residues in the CDR3. With 2 bases clipped from V and 8 bases from J, the junction kept 10 bases outside the gene matches. Germline CDR1 LGHNA, CDR2 YNFKEQ. The CDR3 nucleotides are TGTGCCAGCAGCCAACAGACCAAGGACAGGGGATATTCACCCCTCCACTTT. Translated, it gives CASSQQTKDRGYSPLHF.

V and J are TRBV2 and TRBJ2-1, with TRBD2 as a possible D gene (7 bases). Germline V gene data show CDR1 as SNHLY and CDR2 as FYNNEI. The CDR3 loop spans 13 amino acids. Deletions cut 6 bases from V and 6 bases from J, with 12 bases between. The CDR3 is CASRGGAANEQFF. The CDR3 DNA reads TGTGCCAGCAGGGGGGGGGCAGCCAATGAGCAGTTCTTC. The full variable domain, completed using reference TRBV2 and TRBJ2-1, is EPEVTQTPSHQVTQMGQEVILRCVPISNHLYFYWYRQILGQKVEFLVSFYNNEISEKSEIFDDQFSVERPDGSNFTLKIRSTKLEDSAMYFCASRGGAANEQFFGPGTRLTVL.

The chain uses TRBV2 and TRBJ1-2; D is ambiguous. Germline loops: CDR1 SNHLY, CDR2 FYNNEI. The CDR3 length is 11 residues. The V gene lost 8 bases and the J gene lost 2 bases, with 6 bases spanning the gap. The CDR3 protein is CASVQNYGYTF. The CDR3 nucleotides read TGTGCCAGCGTACAGAACTATGGCTACACCTTC.

V and J are TRBV5-1 and TRBJ2-2; the D is unclear. CDR1 is SGHRS and CDR2 is YFSETQ in the germline V gene. This CDR3 is 15 amino acids long. The V and J ends lost 4 bases and 0 bases respectively, with 10 bases between them. The CDR3 sequence: CASSRWAANTGELFF. The CDR3 DNA reads as TGCGCCAGCAGCCGTTGGGCAGCGAACACCGGGGAGCTGTTTTTT.

Comment on this clone: Its ends do not fully match the called genes, so a read error is possible. V gene TRBV7-2 combines with J gene TRBJ1-2; tentative D call: TRBD1 (5 bases). The CDR3 covers 11 residues. Germline lookup yields CDR1 SGHTA and CDR2 FQGNSA. CDR3 region: CASSLGGASAF. Written as DNA, the CDR3 is TGTGCCAGCAGCTTAGGTGGGGCTAGCGCCTTC.